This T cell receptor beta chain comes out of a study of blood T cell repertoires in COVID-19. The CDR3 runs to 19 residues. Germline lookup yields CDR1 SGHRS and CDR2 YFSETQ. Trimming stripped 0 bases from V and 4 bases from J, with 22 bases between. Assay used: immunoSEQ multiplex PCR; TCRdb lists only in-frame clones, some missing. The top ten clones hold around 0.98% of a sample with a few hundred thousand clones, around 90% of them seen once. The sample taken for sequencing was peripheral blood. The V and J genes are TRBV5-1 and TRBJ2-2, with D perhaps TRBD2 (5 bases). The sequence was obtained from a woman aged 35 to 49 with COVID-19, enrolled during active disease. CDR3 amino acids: CASSLGRGLRSLGTGELFF. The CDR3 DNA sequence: TGCGCCAGCAGCTTGGGACGAGGGTTGAGGAGCTTGGGCACCGGGGAGCTGTTTTTT. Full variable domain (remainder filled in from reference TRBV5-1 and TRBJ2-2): KAGVTQTPRYLIKTRGQQVTLSCSPISGHRSVSWYQQTPGQGLQFLFEYFSETQRNKGNFPGRFSGRQFSNSRSEMNVSTLELGDSALYLCASSLGRGLRSLGTGELFFGEGSRLTVL.